Below are 3 T cell receptor beta chains sequenced from a single sample in a study of PD-1 blockade in classical Hodgkin lymphoma. Libraries were prepared by immunoSEQ multiplex PCR; TCRdb keeps only in-frame clonotypes and omits some of them. The repertoire includes 30,000 to 40,000 clones, roughly 90% of them detected once, and about 0.31% sits in the top ten. Described time point: cycle 4 day 1 (C4D1), after five to seven weeks of nivolumab. After autologous stem cell transplantation all patients relapsed, and prior brentuximab vedotin exposure differed between cohorts. Purification of CD4+ T cells from thawed PBMCs was performed via magnetic negative selection. Sequencing used CD4+ T cells from blood, obtained before the fourth cycle of nivolumab. The receptors originated from a human donor with classical Hodgkin lymphoma.

This chain connects TRBV28 to TRBJ2-5, with 11 nucleotides matching TRBD1. The V and J ends lost 4 bases and 4 bases, in that order; junction bases with no gene match: 5. Per the germline V gene, CDR1 is MDHEN and CDR2 is SYDVKM. This CDR3 is 15 amino acids long. CDR3 in amino acids: CASSSGQGVVETQYF. As DNA, the CDR3 is TGTGCCAGCAGTTCGGGACAGGGGGTCGTAGAGACCCAGTACTTC.

A single count supports this clone. The rearrangement uses TRBV6-1 and TRBJ1-2; 7 bases match TRBD1. With 4 bases clipped from V and 6 bases from J, the junction kept 8 bases outside the gene matches. Germline V gives CDR1 MNHNS, CDR2 SASEGT. CDR3 length equals 14 residues. The CDR3 protein is CASSARTGKDGYTF. CDR3 DNA sequence: TGTGCCAGCAGTGCGAGGACAGGAAAAGATGGCTACACCTTC.

The rearrangement links TRBV5-1 to TRBJ2-7; 12 bases are shared with TRBD1. The trim removed 4 bases at V and 7 bases at J, leaving 12 bases unmatched. The CDR3 is 16 amino acids. Germline CDR1 and CDR2: SGHRS and YFSETQ. CDR3 amino acids: CASSNLPGQGAGEQYF. CDR3 in DNA: TGCGCCAGCAGCAACCTGCCGGGACAGGGGGCGGGGGAGCAGTACTTC.